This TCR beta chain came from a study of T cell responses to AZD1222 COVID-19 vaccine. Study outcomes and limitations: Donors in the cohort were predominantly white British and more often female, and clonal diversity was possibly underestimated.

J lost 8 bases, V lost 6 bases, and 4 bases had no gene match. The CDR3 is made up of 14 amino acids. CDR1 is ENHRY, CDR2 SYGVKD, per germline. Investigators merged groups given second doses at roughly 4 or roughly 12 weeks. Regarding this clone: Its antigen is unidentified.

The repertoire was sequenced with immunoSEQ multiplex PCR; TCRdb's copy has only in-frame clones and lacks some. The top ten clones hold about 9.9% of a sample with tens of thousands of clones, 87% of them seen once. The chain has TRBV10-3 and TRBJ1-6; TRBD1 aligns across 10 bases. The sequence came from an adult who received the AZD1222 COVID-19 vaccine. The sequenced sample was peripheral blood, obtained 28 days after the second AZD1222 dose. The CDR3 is CAISAGTGDSPLHF. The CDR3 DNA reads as TGTGCCATCAGCGCCGGGACAGGGGATTCACCCCTCCACTTT.